This TCR beta chain was profiled in a study of blood T cell repertoires in COVID-19. Study in general: Sites in the United States, Italy and Spain provided acute and convalescent COVID-19 samples. Sources were T cells, B-cell-depleted T cells, or PBMCs; the material itself was cDNA or gDNA.

A remark on this clone: One end of the junction does not line up with germline, which may come from a read error.

Original processing methods: Estimates of nucleated cell counts were drawn from the amplification of reference gene primers. Sequencing was performed with immunoSEQ multiplex PCR; in TCRdb, only in-frame clones are kept and a portion is missing. That table is the source of V, J and clone size, and D and trimming were worked out from the DNA. Of 350,000 to 450,000 clones in the sample, about 87% are singletons; the top ten hold roughly 2.1%. The CDR3 runs to 16 residues. Germline lookup yields CDR1 GTSNPN and CDR2 SVGIG (reference sequence). Sample: peripheral blood. This sequence was found in a woman in her fifties or sixties with COVID-19, enrolled during active disease. The chain uses TRBV30 and TRBJ2-1; a possible D gene is TRBD2 (6 bases). DNA for the CDR3: TGTGCCTCCACCCCGTTAGTAGCGGCGAGCTACAATGAGCAATTCTTC. Translated: CASTPLVAASYNEQFF.